This passage covers 27 T cell receptor beta chains from one sample sequenced in a study of shared clonotypes between healthy human individuals. This table comes from immunoSEQ multiplex PCR, and its TCRdb copy is limited to in-frame clones, with some not included. Among about 2.4 million clones listed, around 94% were seen once. Material for sequencing was naive CD4+ T cells sorted from blood. The subset: CD45RA+ positively selected. These receptors were obtained from a man aged 18-30 years in good health.

This clone was counted once. This chain connects TRBV5-4 to TRBJ2-4; the match to TRBD2 covers 13 bases. V lost 4 bases and J lost 0; bases outside the gene matches: 10. The germline gives CDR1 SGHNT, CDR2 YYREEE (reference sequence). This CDR3 spans 19 amino acids. In DNA, the CDR3 is TGTGCCAGCAGCCGGAAACTAGCGGGGGGGCCGGTAGCCAAAAACATTCAGTACTTC. It specifies CASSRKLAGGPVAKNIQYF.

This chain uses TRBV28 with TRBJ2-2; unclear D gene. V was pared by 6 bases and J by 7 bases, with 9 bases between. The CDR3 covers 12 residues. Germline loops: CDR1 MDHEN, CDR2 SYDVKM. The DNA of the CDR3 is TGTGCCAGCAGCCAGGCTGGCGGGGAGCTGTTTTTT. Protein sequence: CASSQAGGELFF.

This chain uses TRBV5-1 with TRBJ1-2; no reliable D call. Germline CDR1 and CDR2: SGHRS and YFSETQ. The CDR3 length is 12 residues. The V gene lost 3 bases and the J gene lost 5 bases, with 8 bases spanning the gap. DNA for the CDR3: TGCGCCAGCAGCTGGTCAGATTATGGCTACACCTTC. Its protein product is CASSWSDYGYTF.

V usage is TRBV18 and J usage is TRBJ1-1; tentative D call: TRBD1 (6 bases). With 3 bases removed from V and 6 bases from J, the gap between germline ends came to 14 bases. CDR1 is KGHSH, CDR2 LQKENI, per germline. The CDR3 contains 14 residues. This chain's CDR3 is CASSPQGLVSEAFF. CDR3 nucleotide sequence: TGTGCCAGCTCACCTCAGGGGTTAGTGTCTGAAGCTTTCTTT.

The chain recombines TRBV27 with TRBJ1-1, with TRBD1 identical over 8 bases. CDR3 size: 15 residues. V lost 8 bases to trimming and J lost 4 bases; unmatched junction nucleotides: 12. The germline CDR1 and CDR2 sequences are MNHEY and SMNVEV (reference sequence). The CDR3 reads CASGKGQVLFTEAFF. In nucleotides, the CDR3 is TGTGCCAGCGGGAAGGGACAGGTGTTATTCACTGAAGCTTTCTTT.

This clone was counted once. Other nucleotide sequences in the sample specify the same CDR3. The rearrangement links TRBV30 to TRBJ1-4; D uncertain. The V end lost 1 base, the J end lost 4 bases, and 7 bases lay between the germline ends. CDR1 GTSNPN and CDR2 SVGIG come from the germline V gene (reference sequence). The CDR3 contains 13 residues. CDR3 DNA sequence: TGTGCCTGGAGTGGAGGATTTAATGAAAAACTGTTTTTT. It codes for CAWSGGFNEKLFF.

The chain has TRBV7-2 and TRBJ2-1, with TRBD2 matching 8 bases. This CDR3 is built from 16 residues. With V trimmed by 5 bases and J by 7 bases, 13 bases remained unmatched. Germline-derived CDR1 and CDR2 are SGHTA and FQGNSA. CDR3 nucleotide sequence: TGTGCCAGCAGCCCTATAGGCGGGGGACTAGGGAATGAGCAGTTCTTC. Protein sequence: CASSPIGGGLGNEQFF.

The genes are TRBV18 and TRBJ1-6, with D unclear. Deletions cut 2 bases from V and 7 bases from J, with 9 bases between. This CDR3 spans 14 amino acids. The germline gives CDR1 KGHSH, CDR2 LQKENI. The CDR3 sequence: CASSPRRENSPLHF. The CDR3 nucleotides read TGTGCCAGCTCACCAAGGCGGGAAAATTCACCCCTCCACTTT.

The chain is built from TRBV19 and TRBJ2-1; D might be TRBD1 or TRBD2, each matching 6 bases. Germline lookup yields CDR1 LNHDA and CDR2 SQIVND (reference sequence). The CDR3 length is 15 residues. Trimming removed 0 bases from V and 7 bases from J, with 13 bases in between. The CDR3 sequence is CASSIDPRGGNEQFF. DNA for the CDR3: TGTGCCAGTAGTATAGATCCGAGAGGGGGGAATGAGCAGTTCTTC.

The V and J genes are TRBV28 and TRBJ1-4; a possible D gene is TRBD1 (5 bases). Germline V lookup: CDR1 MDHEN, CDR2 SYDVKM. V gave up 5 bases and J gave up 7 bases, with 17 bases separating them. The CDR3 is 15 residues long. CDR3 residues: CASSARRKGSEKLFF. The CDR3 DNA follows: TGTGCCAGCAGTGCCCGCCGAAAGGGGAGTGAAAAACTGTTTTTT. Supplemented by reference TRBV28 and TRBJ1-4, the full variable domain reads DVKVTQSSRYLVKRTGEKVFLECVQDMDHENMFWYRQDPGLGLRLIYFSYDVKMKEKGDIPEGYSVSREKKERFSLILESASTNQTSMYLCASSARRKGSEKLFFGSGTQLSVL.

The CDR3 here is CASSLWGSDRTLSGYTF. The CDR3 DNA reads TGTGCCAGCAGTTTATGGGGCTCGGACAGGACCTTATCTGGCTACACCTTC. V gene TRBV27 combines with J gene TRBJ1-2, with TRBD1 matching over 7 bases. Germline-derived CDR1 and CDR2 are MNHEY and SMNVEV (reference sequence). The CDR3 is 17 residues long. Unmatched junction bases numbered 15, after V lost 1 base and J lost 7 bases.

The V gene is TRBV2, the J gene TRBJ1-5; maybe TRBD1 (5 bases). Germline loops: CDR1 SNHLY, CDR2 FYNNEI. Deletions cut 7 bases from V and 6 bases from J, with 19 bases between. CDR3 length: 15 residues. The CDR3 sequence: CASTPLAQGSQPQHF. In DNA form, the CDR3 reads TGTGCCAGCACCCCCCTTGCGCAGGGCTCTCAGCCCCAGCATTTT. Together with reference TRBV2 and TRBJ1-5, the CDR3 gives the full variable domain: EPEVTQTPSHQVTQMGQEVILRCVPISNHLYFYWYRQILGQKVEFLVSFYNNEISEKSEIFDDQFSVERPDGSNFTLKIRSTKLEDSAMYFCASTPLAQGSQPQHFGDGTRLSIL.

The chain has TRBV10-3 and TRBJ2-7; 8 positions agree with TRBD1. Trimming took 3 bases from V and 5 from J; bases not matched to a gene: 6. This CDR3 is built from 14 residues. Germline CDR1 and CDR2: ENHRY and SYGVKD. The CDR3 sequence: CAISDWTGRNEQYF. Here the CDR3 DNA reads TGTGCCATCAGTGACTGGACAGGGAGGAACGAGCAGTACTTC.

The V gene is TRBV5-1, the J gene TRBJ2-2; D perhaps matches TRBD2 (5 bases). Per germline, CDR1 SGHRS and CDR2 YFSETQ. The length of the CDR3 is 14 residues. Deletions cut 4 bases from V and 7 bases from J, with 14 bases between. CDR3 region: CASSLEAANGELFF. The DNA of the CDR3 is TGCGCCAGCAGCCTGGAGGCCGCTAACGGGGAGCTGTTTTTT.

The chain links TRBV29-1 to TRBJ2-7, with 10 nucleotides matching TRBD1. Germline CDR1 reads SQVTM; CDR2 reads ANQGSEA. CDR3 length: 14 amino acids. The ends lost 5 bases at V and 1 base at J; junction bases unmatched: 5. The CDR3 is CSVKDRGASYEQYF. The CDR3 DNA is TGCAGCGTTAAGGACAGGGGGGCGTCCTACGAGCAGTACTTC.

For this clone: Mismatch with germline at one junction end may stem from a read error. In the same sample, other DNA sequences code for this CDR3. The chain is built from TRBV19 and TRBJ1-5; D may be TRBD1 (6 bases). The germline V gene has CDR1 LNHDA and CDR2 SQIVND (reference sequence). The CDR3 totals 16 residues. In DNA form, the CDR3 reads TGCGCCAGTAGTATAGGAACAGGGCGGATCAATCAGCCCCAGCATTTT. It encodes CASSIGTGRINQPQHF.

As concerns this clone: The same CDR3 is also encoded by other DNA sequences in this sample. This chain connects TRBV11-2 to TRBJ1-2, with a possible D match to TRBD1 (6 bases). This CDR3 is 13 amino acids long. CDR1 SGHAT and CDR2 FQNNGV come from the germline V gene. The germline V and J ends were trimmed by 3 bases and 3 bases, with 8 bases remaining between them. DNA of the CDR3: TGTGCCAGCAGCTTCAAGGGGGACTATGGCTACACCTTC. Encoded protein: CASSFKGDYGYTF.

The V gene is TRBV4-3, the J gene TRBJ1-6, with D tentatively TRBD1 (5 bases). CDR3 size: 15 residues. The V gene lost 0 bases and the J gene lost 6 bases, with 9 bases spanning the gap. Germline CDR1 reads LGHNA; CDR2 reads YSLEER. CDR3 in DNA: TGCGCCAGCAGCCAAGAAGGGGTAACTAATTCACCCCTCCACTTT. Amino acids: CASSQEGVTNSPLHF.

The chain employs TRBV20-1 and TRBJ2-1; either TRBD1 or TRBD2 may supply D (5 bases each). This CDR3 has 10 amino acids. Trimming took off 6 bases at V and 9 bases at J, with 9 bases between the two ends. CDR1 DFQATT and CDR2 SNEGSKA come from the germline V gene (reference sequence). The CDR3 loop reads CSAAGTEQFF. The CDR3 DNA follows: TGCAGTGCCGCAGGGACTGAGCAGTTCTTC.

This sequence joins TRBV5-1 and TRBJ2-7; 7 positions agree with TRBD1. V shed 5 bases and J 6 bases; nucleotides not matched to a gene: 11. Looked up from germline, CDR1 is SGHRS and CDR2 is YFSETQ. The CDR3 covers 14 residues. This chain's CDR3 is CASSPTGSVSEQYF. CDR3 bases: TGCGCCAGCAGTCCGACAGGGTCGGTGAGCGAGCAGTACTTC.

On this clone itself: Other DNA variants within this sample encode the same CDR3. The V gene is TRBV6-5, the J gene TRBJ1-3; D gene ambiguous. The ends were cut back, 3 bases at V and 0 bases at J, with 6 bases in the middle. In germline, CDR1 is MNHEY, CDR2 SVGAGI. This CDR3 has 14 residues. The DNA for the CDR3 is TGTGCCAGCAGTTATCGAGTCTCTGGAAACACCATATATTTT. This codes for CASSYRVSGNTIYF.

The CDR3 is CAWSVRRKLTDTQYF. The CDR3 DNA reads TGTGCCTGGAGTGTGCGGAGAAAACTCACAGATACGCAGTATTTT. The rearrangement joins TRBV30 to TRBJ2-3, with D uncertain. Trimming cost V 0 bases and J 2 bases, with 12 bases left between them. The CDR3 spans 15 residues. Germline CDR1 GTSNPN, CDR2 SVGIG (reference sequence).

CDR3 region: CASSLRGTETYEQYF. The CDR3 nucleotides read TGCGCCAGCAGCCTAAGAGGGACAGAAACCTACGAGCAGTACTTC. V is TRBV5-1 and J is TRBJ2-7, with TRBD1 identical over 7 bases. The V and J ends lost 4 bases and 2 bases, in that order; junction bases with no gene match: 9. The germline V gene encodes CDR1 SGHRS and CDR2 YFSETQ. This CDR3 has 15 amino acids.

The V gene is TRBV14, the J gene TRBJ1-1, with D hard to call. The germline V and J ends were trimmed by 5 bases and 3 bases, with 13 bases remaining between them. The CDR3 runs 14 residues. The germline V gene has CDR1 SGHDN and CDR2 FVKESK. In DNA, the CDR3 is TGTGCCAGCAGCGCCTTCCCCAGGCACACTGAAGCTTTCTTT. Translated: CASSAFPRHTEAFF.

The sample holds one count of this clone. Other DNA sequences in the sample encode the same CDR3. The chain links TRBV7-3 to TRBJ1-5; D is unresolved. This CDR3 region has 13 residues. The germline V and J ends were trimmed by 1 base and 3 bases, with 4 bases remaining between them. Per the germline V gene, CDR1 is SGHTA and CDR2 is FQGTGA. CDR3 sequence reads: CASSLNPNQPQHF. The CDR3 DNA reads as TGTGCCAGCAGCTTAAATCCCAATCAGCCCCAGCATTTT.

CDR3 sequence: CASSSGAGQRYNEQFF. Written as DNA, the CDR3 is TGTGCCAGCAGCTCAGGAGCGGGACAAAGATACAATGAGCAGTTCTTC. The V and J genes are TRBV7-2 and TRBJ2-1, with a possible D match to TRBD2 (7 bases). This CDR3 spans 16 amino acids. The V gene lost 4 bases and the J gene lost 4 bases, with 17 bases spanning the gap. CDR1 is SGHTA and CDR2 is FQGNSA in the germline V gene.

The chain links TRBV5-6 to TRBJ1-6; no clear D. Per germline, CDR1 SGHDT and CDR2 YYEEEE. The CDR3 has 14 residues. With 5 bases removed from V and 1 base from J, the gap between germline ends came to 7 bases. CDR3 coding DNA: TGTGCCAGCAGGGTGGGATCCTATAATTCACCCCTCCACTTT. Amino acid sequence: CASRVGSYNSPLHF. The full variable domain, rest sourced from reference TRBV5-6 and TRBJ1-6, is DAGVTQSPTHLIKTRGQQVTLRCSPKSGHDTVSWYQQALGQGPQFIFQYYEEEERQRGNFPDRFSGHQFPNYSSELNVNALLLGDSALYLCASRVGSYNSPLHFGNGTRLTVT.